A selection of T cell receptor beta chains follows, all from one sample in a study of blood T cells in healthy people across ages. MiXCR, run by TCRdb on the 5' RACE reads, gives a single entry per CDR3 protein. This table holds about 1.1 million distinct CDR3 sequences, roughly two fifths found once. The sequencing input was blood. These receptors all come from a young man in good health. Both conserved end residues are part of each CDR3. D genes are given only for firm matches. Size is stated for part of the rows, as once, few or many counts, or as a class when the clone is expanded.

D gene	V gene	J gene	clone size	CDR3 DNA	CDR3 protein
NA	TRBV5-5	TRBJ2-1	NA	TGTGCCAGCAGCTTGGAAATATCGGCAGGGCAGTTCTTC	CASSLEISAGQFF
NA	TRBV6-1	TRBJ1-5	NA	TGTGCCAGCAGTGGATCCTATGGCAATCAGCCCCAGCATTTT	CASSGSYGNQPQHF
NA	TRBV5-5	TRBJ2-3	few	TGTGCCAGCAGCCTAGATCCGACAGAGACAGATACGCAGTATTTT	CASSLDPTETDTQYF
TRBD2	TRBV20-1	TRBJ2-1	NA	TGCAGTGCCCACGGACTAGCGGGGGGTACGAATGAGCAGTTCTTC	CSAHGLAGGTNEQFF
NA	TRBV9	TRBJ1-1	NA	TGTGCCAGCAGCGTATCAAAGGGATGGGTGAACACTGAAGCTTTCTTT	CASSVSKGWVNTEAFF
TRBD1	TRBV6-1	TRBJ1-2	NA	TGTGCCAGCAGTGGGGGACAGGCTATAAAAAGCTATGGCTACACCTTC	CASSGGQAIKSYGYTF
TRBD2	TRBV3-1	TRBJ2-5	few	TGTGCCAGCAGGCGACTAGCGGGGGAAGAGACCCAGTACTTC	CASRRLAGEETQYF
NA	TRBV7-2	TRBJ2-5	NA	TGTGCCAGCAGCCGTTTCCCCCCAGAAGAGACCCAGTACTTC	CASSRFPPEETQYF
NA	TRBV10-3	TRBJ1-2	NA	TGTGCCATCAGTGAGTCCAGGGATCAGGGCTACACCTTC	CAISESRDQGYTF
NA	TRBV20-1	TRBJ1-1	NA	TGCAGTGCTAGAAGCTCGTACACTGAAGCTTTCTTT	CSARSSYTEAFF
NA	TRBV2	TRBJ2-1	NA	TGTGCCAGCAGTCAAACCGGATTCAATGAGCAGTTCTTC	CASSQTGFNEQFF
NA	TRBV21-1	TRBJ2-5	NA	TGTGCCAGCAGCAAATGCCGGTTTGGAGAGACCCAGTACTTC	CASSKCRFGETQYF
TRBD2	TRBV20-1	TRBJ2-3	once	TGCAGTGCTGACGGACTAGCCGATCGCACAGATACGCAGTATTTT	CSADGLADRTDTQYF
NA	TRBV5-1	TRBJ1-1	NA	TGCGCCAGCAGCCCTACTCCCGAAGTGGACACTGAAGCTTTCTTT	CASSPTPEVDTEAFF
NA	TRBV12-3/TRBV12-4	TRBJ1-1	NA	TGTGCCAGCAGTCGGGAACGGCGGGGCGATTACACAGCTTTCTTT	CASSRERRGDYTAFF
NA	TRBV7-9	TRBJ1-1	few	TGTGCCAGCAGCTTAGCTGGAAGGCAGGGTGAAGCTTTCTTT	CASSLAGRQGEAFF
NA	TRBV4-1	TRBJ2-5	NA	TGCGCCAGCAGCCTTAATGAGGGGGGGGGCGGGAAGACCCAGTACTTC	CASSLNEGGGGKTQYF
TRBD2	TRBV7-9	TRBJ2-3	few	TGTGCCAGCAGCTTAGCGGCCGGGACTATAACTAGCACAGATACGCAGTATTTT	CASSLAAGTITSTDTQYF
TRBD2	TRBV2	TRBJ2-1	NA	TGTGCCAGCAGTGGGGCTAGCGGGGGCAATGAGCAGTTCTTC	CASSGASGGNEQFF
NA	TRBV28	TRBJ2-3	many	TGTGCCAGCAGAACCGGGACGTCCCCAGATACGCAGTATTTT	CASRTGTSPDTQYF
NA	TRBV29-1	TRBJ1-2	NA	TGCAGCGTTGCGGGGGGCTCAAATGGCTACACCTTC	CSVAGGSNGYTF
NA	TRBV20-1	TRBJ1-4	NA	TGCAGTGCTAGAGGCGAAGCCGGCGTGGAAAAACTGTTTTTT	CSARGEAGVEKLFF
NA	TRBV7-2	TRBJ1-6	few	TGTGCCAGCAGCTTGGCGAGCAGGGAGGGATCACCCCTCCACTTT	CASSLASREGSPLHF
NA	TRBV7-9	TRBJ1-1	NA	TGTGCCAGCAGCCCGCGTCGGACGGCTGAAGCTTTCTTT	CASSPRRTAEAFF